The clone carrying this T cell receptor (beta chain) was seen a handful of times. Its antigen is not known. This entry is derived from a study of naive and memory T cell subsets. General observations from the study: A few larger clonotypes appeared in naive repertoires, especially CD8, possibly memory cells re-expressing CD45RA.

Two oligonucleotides, mixed equimolar, formed the beta constant-region primer covering TRBC1 and TRBC2. The ligated cDNA underwent four PCR rounds using SP2 and nested alpha and beta constant-region primers. An oligonucleotide with the SP2 primer and a 12-nucleotide UMI was ligated to the cDNA 3' end. One entry per CDR3 protein results from TCRdb running MiXCR on the UMI-ligation and nested PCR reads. The table records tens of thousands of distinct CDR3 sequences, about 11% of them present only once. Cells stained for CD3, CD4, CD8, CD45RA, CD27 and viability were sorted into four CD45RA/CD27 subsets. The sample comprised naive CD4+ T cells from blood. This TCR derives from a human donor in good health.

This chain's CDR3 is CASTRRLAHVDEQFF. For the CDR3, the DNA is TGTGCCAGCACCCGAAGACTAGCGCATGTCGATGAGCAGTTCTTC. The chain combines TRBV6-2 or TRBV6-3 with TRBJ2-1; 8 bases are a match to TRBD2. The CDR3 length is 15 residues. The junction had 13 bases not matched to a gene; V was cut back by 7 bases and J by 8 bases. Per the germline V gene, CDR1 is MNHEY and CDR2 is SVGEGT.